This T cell receptor (beta chain) comes out of a study of blood T cell repertoires in COVID-19. Overall study context: Samples taken during acute and convalescent COVID-19 were collected in the United States, Italy and Spain. PBMCs, B-cell-depleted T cells, or T cells were the source of the cDNA or gDNA that made up the material.

Trimming removed 3 bases from V and 3 bases from J; junction bases left unmatched: 13. Germline assignment: CDR1 SGDLS and CDR2 YYNGEE. The CDR3 extends over 19 amino acids. In the source study's methods: By means of reference gene primer amplification, nucleated cell counts were estimated. The repertoire was sequenced with immunoSEQ multiplex PCR; TCRdb's copy has only in-frame clones and lacks some. The DNA gave D and trimming, while V, J and clone size come from that table. The table lists approximately 140,000 clones, approximately 91% of them singletons. Sequencing was performed on peripheral blood. J is TRBJ2-3 and V is TRBV9; the match to TRBD2 covers 13 bases. The receptor comes from a man between 50 and 59 years old with active or convalescent COVID-19. CDR3 loop: CASSANPTSGRAGTDTQYF. CDR3 bases: TGTGCCAGCAGCGCCAACCCTACTAGCGGGAGGGCCGGTACAGATACGCAGTATTTT.